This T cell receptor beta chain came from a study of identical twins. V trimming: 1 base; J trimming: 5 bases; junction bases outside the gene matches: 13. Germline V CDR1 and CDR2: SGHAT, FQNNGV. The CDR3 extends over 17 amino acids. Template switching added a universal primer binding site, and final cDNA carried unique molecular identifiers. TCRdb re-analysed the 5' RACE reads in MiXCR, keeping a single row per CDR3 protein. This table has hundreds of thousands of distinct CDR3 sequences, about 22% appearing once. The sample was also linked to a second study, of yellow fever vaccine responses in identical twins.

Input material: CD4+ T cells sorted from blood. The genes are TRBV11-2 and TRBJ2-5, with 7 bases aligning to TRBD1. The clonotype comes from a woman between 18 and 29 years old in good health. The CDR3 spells CASSLGYRQGAAETQYF. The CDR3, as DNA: TGTGCCAGCAGCTTAGGTTACCGACAGGGCGCCGCGGAGACCCAGTACTTC.